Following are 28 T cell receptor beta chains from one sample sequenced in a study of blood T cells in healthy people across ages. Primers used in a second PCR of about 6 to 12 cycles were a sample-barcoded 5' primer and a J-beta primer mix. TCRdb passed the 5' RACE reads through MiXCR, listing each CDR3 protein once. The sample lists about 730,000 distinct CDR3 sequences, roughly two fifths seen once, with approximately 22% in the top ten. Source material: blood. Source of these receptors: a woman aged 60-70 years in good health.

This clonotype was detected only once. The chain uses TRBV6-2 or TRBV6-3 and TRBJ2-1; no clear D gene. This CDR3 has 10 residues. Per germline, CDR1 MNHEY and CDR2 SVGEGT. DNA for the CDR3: TGTGCAATCGGCTACAATGAGCAGTTCTTC. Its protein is CAIGYNEQFF.

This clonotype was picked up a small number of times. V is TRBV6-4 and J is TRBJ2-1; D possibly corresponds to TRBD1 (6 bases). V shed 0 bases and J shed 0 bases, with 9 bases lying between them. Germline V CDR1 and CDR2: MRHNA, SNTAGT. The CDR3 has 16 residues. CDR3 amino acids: CASSDSAGASYNEQFF. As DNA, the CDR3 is TGTGCCAGCAGTGACTCGGCAGGGGCCTCCTACAATGAGCAGTTCTTC.

The DNA for the CDR3 is TGTGCCAGCAGCCGGGGGACAGGGGCTACAGATACGCAGTATTTT. Residues: CASSRGTGATDTQYF. The V call is TRBV7-9, the J call TRBJ2-3, with 10 bases matching TRBD1. The CDR3 totals 15 residues. Looked up from germline, CDR1 is SEHNR and CDR2 is FQNEAQ (reference sequence). With V trimmed by 5 bases and J by 3 bases, 5 bases remained unmatched.

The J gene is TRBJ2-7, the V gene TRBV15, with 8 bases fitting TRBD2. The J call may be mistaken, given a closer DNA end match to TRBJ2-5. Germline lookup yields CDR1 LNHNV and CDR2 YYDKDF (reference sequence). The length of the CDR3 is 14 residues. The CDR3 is CATSRALAEKTQYF. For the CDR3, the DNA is TGTGCCACCAGCAGAGCACTAGCGGAAAAGACCCAGTACTTC.

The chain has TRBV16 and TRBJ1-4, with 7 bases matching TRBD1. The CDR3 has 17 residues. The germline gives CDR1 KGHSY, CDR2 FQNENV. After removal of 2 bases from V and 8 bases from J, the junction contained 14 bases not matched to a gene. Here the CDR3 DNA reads TGTGCCAGCAGCCAAATGCTCTCAGAGGGGGCCGGGGAAAAACTGTTTTTT. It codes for CASSQMLSEGAGEKLFF. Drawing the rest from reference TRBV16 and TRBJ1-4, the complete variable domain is GEEVAQTPKHLVRGEGQKAKLYCAPIKGHSYVFWYQQVLKNEFKFLISFQNENVFDETGMPKERFSAKCLPNSPCSLEIQATKLEDSAVYFCASSQMLSEGAGEKLFFGSGTQLSVL.

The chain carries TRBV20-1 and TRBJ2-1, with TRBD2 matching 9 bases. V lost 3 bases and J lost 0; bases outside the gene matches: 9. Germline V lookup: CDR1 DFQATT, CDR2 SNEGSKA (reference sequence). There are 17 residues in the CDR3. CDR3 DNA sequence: TGCAGTGCTAGGGTGCTAGCGGGGATCAGCTCCTACAATGAGCAGTTCTTC. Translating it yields CSARVLAGISSYNEQFF.

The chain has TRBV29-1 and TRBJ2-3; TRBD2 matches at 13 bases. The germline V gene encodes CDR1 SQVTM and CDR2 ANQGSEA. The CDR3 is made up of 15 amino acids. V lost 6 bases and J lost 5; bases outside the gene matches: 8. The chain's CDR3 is CSVRTSGGVLDTQYF. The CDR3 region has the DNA TGCAGCGTCCGGACTAGCGGGGGAGTACTAGATACGCAGTATTTT.

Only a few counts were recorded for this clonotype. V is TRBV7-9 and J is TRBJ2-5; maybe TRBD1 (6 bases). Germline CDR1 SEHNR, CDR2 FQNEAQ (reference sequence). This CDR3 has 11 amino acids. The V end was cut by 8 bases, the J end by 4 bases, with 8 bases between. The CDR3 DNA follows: TGTGCCAGCCAACAGGGAGAGACCCAGTACTTC. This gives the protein CASQQGETQYF.

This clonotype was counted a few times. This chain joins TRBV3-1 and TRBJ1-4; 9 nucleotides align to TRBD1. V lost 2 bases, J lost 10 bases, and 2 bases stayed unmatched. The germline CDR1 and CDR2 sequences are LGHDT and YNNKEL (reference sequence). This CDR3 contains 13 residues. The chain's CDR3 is CASSQQDRGKLFF. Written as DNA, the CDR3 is TGTGCCAGCAGCCAACAGGACAGGGGAAAACTGTTTTTT.

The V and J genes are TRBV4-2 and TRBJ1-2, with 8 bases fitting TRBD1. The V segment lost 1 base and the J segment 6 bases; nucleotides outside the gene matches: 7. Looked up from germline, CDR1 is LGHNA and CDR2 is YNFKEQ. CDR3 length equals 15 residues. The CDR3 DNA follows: TGTGCCAGCAGCCAAGCTCGACAGGGGAGTAATGGCTACACCTTC. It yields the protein CASSQARQGSNGYTF.

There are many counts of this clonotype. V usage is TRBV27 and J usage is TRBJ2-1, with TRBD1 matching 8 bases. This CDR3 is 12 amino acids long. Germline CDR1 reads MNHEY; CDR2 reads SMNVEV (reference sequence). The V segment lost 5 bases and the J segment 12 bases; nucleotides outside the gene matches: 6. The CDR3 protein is CASSLRQGLQFF. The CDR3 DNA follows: TGTGCCAGCAGTCTGAGACAGGGGCTGCAGTTCTTC.

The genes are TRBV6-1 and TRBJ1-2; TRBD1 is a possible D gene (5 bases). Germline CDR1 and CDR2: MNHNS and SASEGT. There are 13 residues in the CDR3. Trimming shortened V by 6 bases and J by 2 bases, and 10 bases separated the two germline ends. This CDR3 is CASRLGPNYGYTF. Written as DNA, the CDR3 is TGTGCCAGCAGGTTGGGACCAAACTATGGCTACACCTTC.

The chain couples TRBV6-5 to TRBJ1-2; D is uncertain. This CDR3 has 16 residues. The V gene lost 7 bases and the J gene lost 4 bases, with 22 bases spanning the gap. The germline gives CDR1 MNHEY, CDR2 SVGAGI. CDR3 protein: CASTQAPGGYFYGYTF. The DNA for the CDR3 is TGTGCCAGCACCCAGGCCCCAGGAGGATATTTCTATGGCTACACCTTC.

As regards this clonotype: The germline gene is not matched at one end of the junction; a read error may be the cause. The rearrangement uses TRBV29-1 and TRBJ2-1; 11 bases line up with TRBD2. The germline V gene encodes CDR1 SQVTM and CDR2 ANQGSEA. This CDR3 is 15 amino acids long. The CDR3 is CSVETGTSGGNERFF. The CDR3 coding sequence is TGCAGCGTTGAGACCGGGACTAGCGGAGGGAATGAGCGGTTCTTC.

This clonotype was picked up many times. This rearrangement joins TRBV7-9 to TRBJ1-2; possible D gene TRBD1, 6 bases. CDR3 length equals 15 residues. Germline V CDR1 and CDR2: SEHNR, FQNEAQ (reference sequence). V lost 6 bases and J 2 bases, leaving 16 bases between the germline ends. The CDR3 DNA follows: TGTGCCAGCAGACACAGCAGGGGCTCCAACTATGGCTACACCTTC. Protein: CASRHSRGSNYGYTF.

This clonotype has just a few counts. CDR3 DNA sequence: TGTGCCAGCAGTTACTCACCGGGACAGGGGCCCAATGAGCAGTTCTTC. This codes for CASSYSPGQGPNEQFF. The chain employs TRBV6-5 and TRBJ2-1; TRBD1 matches at 10 bases. The V segment lost 0 bases and the J segment 6 bases; nucleotides outside the gene matches: 5. The CDR3 runs to 16 residues. The germline V gene has CDR1 MNHEY and CDR2 SVGAGI.

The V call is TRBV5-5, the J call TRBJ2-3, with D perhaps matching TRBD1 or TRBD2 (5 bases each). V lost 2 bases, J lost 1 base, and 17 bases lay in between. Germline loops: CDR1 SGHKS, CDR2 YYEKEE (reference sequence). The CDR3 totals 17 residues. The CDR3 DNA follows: TGTGCCAGCAGCTTAAACCGGGACCTCCACCGCACAGATACGCAGTATTTT. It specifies CASSLNRDLHRTDTQYF.

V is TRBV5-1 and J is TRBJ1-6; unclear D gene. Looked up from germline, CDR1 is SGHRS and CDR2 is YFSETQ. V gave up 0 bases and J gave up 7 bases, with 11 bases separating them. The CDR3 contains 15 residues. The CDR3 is CASSLATGSNSPLHF. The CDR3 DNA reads TGCGCCAGCAGCTTGGCCACGGGGAGCAATTCACCCCTCCACTTT.

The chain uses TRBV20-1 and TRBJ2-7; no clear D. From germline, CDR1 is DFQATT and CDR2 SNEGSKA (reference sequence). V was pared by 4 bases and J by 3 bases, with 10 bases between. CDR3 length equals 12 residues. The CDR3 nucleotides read TGCAGTGCTATCGAGGCAGGCTACGAGCAGTACTTC. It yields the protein CSAIEAGYEQYF.

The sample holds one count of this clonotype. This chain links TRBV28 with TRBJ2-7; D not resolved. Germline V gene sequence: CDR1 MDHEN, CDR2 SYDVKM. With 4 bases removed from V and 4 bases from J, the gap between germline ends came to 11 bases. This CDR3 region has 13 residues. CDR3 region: CASSSLSLYEQYF. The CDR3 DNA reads TGTGCCAGCAGTTCGTTGTCTTTGTACGAGCAGTACTTC.

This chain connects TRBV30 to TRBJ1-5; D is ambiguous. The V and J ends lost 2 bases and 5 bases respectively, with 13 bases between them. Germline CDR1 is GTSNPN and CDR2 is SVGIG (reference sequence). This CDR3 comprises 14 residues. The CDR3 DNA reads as TGTGCCTGGAGTCCCCCTGGCGGGGATCAGCCCCAGCATTTT. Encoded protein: CAWSPPGGDQPQHF.

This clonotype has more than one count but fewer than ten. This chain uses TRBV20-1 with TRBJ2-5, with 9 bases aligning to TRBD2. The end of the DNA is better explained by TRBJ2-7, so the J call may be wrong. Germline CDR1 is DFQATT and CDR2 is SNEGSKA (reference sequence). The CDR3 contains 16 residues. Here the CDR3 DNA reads TGCAGTGCTAGAGATCGGGTAGCGGGAGCTATATACGAGCAGTACTTC. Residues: CSARDRVAGAIYEQYF.

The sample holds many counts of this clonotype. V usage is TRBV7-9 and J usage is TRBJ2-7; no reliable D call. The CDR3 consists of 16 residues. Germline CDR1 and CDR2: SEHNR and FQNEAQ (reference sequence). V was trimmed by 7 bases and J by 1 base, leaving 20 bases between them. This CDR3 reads CASTLEETGSSYEQYF. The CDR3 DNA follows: TGTGCCAGCACCTTGGAAGAGACGGGCAGTTCCTACGAGCAGTACTTC.

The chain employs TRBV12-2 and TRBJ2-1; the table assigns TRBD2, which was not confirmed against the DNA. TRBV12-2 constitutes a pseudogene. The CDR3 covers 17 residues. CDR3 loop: CASRLALGLAGVDEQFF. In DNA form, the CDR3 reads TGTGCAAGTCGCTTAGCTTTAGGACTAGCGGGAGTGGATGAGCAGTTCTTC.

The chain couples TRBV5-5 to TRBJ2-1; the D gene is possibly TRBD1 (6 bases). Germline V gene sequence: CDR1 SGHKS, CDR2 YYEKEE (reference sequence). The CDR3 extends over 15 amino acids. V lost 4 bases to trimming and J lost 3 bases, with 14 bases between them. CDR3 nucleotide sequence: TGTGCCAGCAGCAGGGCAGGGGACCACTACAATGAGCAGTTCTTC. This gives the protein CASSRAGDHYNEQFF.

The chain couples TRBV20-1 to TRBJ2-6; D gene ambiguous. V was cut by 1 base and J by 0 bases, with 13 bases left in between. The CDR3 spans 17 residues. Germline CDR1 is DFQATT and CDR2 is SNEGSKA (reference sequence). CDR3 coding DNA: TGCAGTGCTAGAGGTCGGCGGAAAAACTCTGGGGCCAACGTCCTGACTTTC. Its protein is CSARGRRKNSGANVLTF.

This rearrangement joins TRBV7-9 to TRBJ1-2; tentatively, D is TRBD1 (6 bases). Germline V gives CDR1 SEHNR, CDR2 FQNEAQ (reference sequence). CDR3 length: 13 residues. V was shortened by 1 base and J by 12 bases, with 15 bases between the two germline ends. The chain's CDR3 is CASSLEGGGGHTF. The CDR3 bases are TGTGCCAGCAGCTTAGAGGGAGGGGGAGGCCACACCTTC.

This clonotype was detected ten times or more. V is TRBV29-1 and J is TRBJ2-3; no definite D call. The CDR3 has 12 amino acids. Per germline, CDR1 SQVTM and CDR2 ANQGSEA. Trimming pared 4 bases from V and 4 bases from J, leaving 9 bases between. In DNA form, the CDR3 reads TGCAGCGTTGGAGTTCCGGCAGATACGCAGTATTTT. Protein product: CSVGVPADTQYF.